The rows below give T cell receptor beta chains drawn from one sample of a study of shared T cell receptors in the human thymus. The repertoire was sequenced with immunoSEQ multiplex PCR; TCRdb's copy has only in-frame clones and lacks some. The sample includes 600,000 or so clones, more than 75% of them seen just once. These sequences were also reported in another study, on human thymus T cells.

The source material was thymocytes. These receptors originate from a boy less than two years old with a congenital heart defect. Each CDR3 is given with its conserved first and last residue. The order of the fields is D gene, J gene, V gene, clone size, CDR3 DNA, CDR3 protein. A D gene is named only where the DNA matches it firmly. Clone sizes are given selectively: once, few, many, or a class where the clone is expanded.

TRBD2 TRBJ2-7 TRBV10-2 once TGCGCCAGCAGTGAATGGTGGAGCGGGAGGAGCCTCTACGAGCAGTACTTC CASSEWWSGRSLYEQYF
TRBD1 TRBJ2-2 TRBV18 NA TGTGCCAGCTCACCAATTGGGGACAGGAACACCGGGGAGCTGTTTTTT CASSPIGDRNTGELFF
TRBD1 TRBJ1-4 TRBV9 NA TGTGCCAGCAGCCCGAGGGGGCGGGCTAATGAAAAACTGTTTTTT CASSPRGRANEKLFF
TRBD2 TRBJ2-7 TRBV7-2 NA TGTGCCAGCAGCTTAGTGGGACTAGCGGACCCAAACGAGCAGTACTTC CASSLVGLADPNEQYF
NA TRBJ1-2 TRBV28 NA TGTGCCAGCAGTTTATGTGGGGCAGCCTATGGCTACACCTTC CASSLCGAAYGYTF
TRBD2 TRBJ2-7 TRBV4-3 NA TGCGCCAGCAGCCAAGGCGGGACTAGCGGAGACTACGAGCAGTACTTC CASSQGGTSGDYEQYF
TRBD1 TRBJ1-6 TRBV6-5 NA TGTGCCAGCAGTCACAGACAGGGTTGGTATTCACCCCTCCACTTT CASSHRQGWYSPLHF
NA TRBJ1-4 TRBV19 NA TGTGCCAGTAGTAACGGCCGGGGAAGGAGTGAAAAACTGTTTTTT CASSNGRGRSEKLFF
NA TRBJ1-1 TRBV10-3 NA TGTGCCATCACCCAAAGCAGGACAGAAATGAACACTGAAGCTTTCTTT CAITQSRTEMNTEAFF
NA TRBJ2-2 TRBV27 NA TGTGCCAGCAGTCCCGGAACAGTACTGAACACCGGGGAGCTGTTTTTT CASSPGTVLNTGELFF
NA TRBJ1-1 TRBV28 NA TGTGCCAGCAGTTTAGGGGAGAATGACACTGAAGCTTTCTTT CASSLGENDTEAFF
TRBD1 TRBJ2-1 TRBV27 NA TGTGCCAGCAGCTACACCCTGGTCAGGGGGACCTACAATGAGCAGTTCTTC CASSYTLVRGTYNEQFF
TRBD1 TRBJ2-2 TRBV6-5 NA TGTGCCAGCAGTTACGCCGGACAGGATAACACCGGGGAGCTGTTTTTT CASSYAGQDNTGELFF
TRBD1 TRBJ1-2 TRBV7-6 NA TGTGCCAGCAGCCCCGATCATTTGGGACAGGGGAACTATGGCTACACCTTC CASSPDHLGQGNYGYTF
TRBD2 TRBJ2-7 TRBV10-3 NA TGTGCCATCCTTGGGACTAGCGGAGCGAGCTCCTACGAGCAGTACTTC CAILGTSGASSYEQYF
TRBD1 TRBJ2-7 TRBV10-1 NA TGCGCCAGCACCCTGGGACAGCTAACTAGGGAGCAGTACTTC CASTLGQLTREQYF
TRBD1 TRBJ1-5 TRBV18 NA TGTGCCAGCTCACCGAGAAAGACAGGGGGCGAAGGGGGCAATCAGCCCCAGCATTTT CASSPRKTGGEGGNQPQHF
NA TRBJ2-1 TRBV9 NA TGTGCCAGCAGCGTAGGGAGGAGCCCGAGCTCCTACAATGAGCAGTTCTTC CASSVGRSPSSYNEQFF
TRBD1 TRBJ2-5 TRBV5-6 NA TGTGCCAGCAGCTTGGCCCACCTAATAGACGACAGGGGGGTGGAGACCCAGTACTTC CASSLAHLIDDRGVETQYF
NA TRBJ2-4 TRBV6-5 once TGTGCCAGCAGCCGGGGACTAGCCAAAAACATTCAGTACTTC CASSRGLAKNIQYF
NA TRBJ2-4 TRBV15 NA TGTGCCACCAGCAGCCCTGGGGCGGTAGCCAAAAACATTCAGTACTTC CATSSPGAVAKNIQYF
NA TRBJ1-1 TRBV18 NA TGTGCCAGCTCACCAGCGCGAGAGACTGAAGCTTTCTTT CASSPARETEAFF
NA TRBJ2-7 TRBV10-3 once TGTGCCATCAGTGCGTCCGGGGGGCATCTATCCTACGAGCAGTACTTC CAISASGGHLSYEQYF
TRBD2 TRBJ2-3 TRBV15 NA TGTGCCACCAGCAGAGATGAGTTACTAGCGGGGGCTAGCACAGATACGCAGTATTTT CATSRDELLAGASTDTQYF
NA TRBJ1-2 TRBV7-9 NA TGTGCCAGCAGCTCCGATCGGACAGTCGGCTATGGCTACACCTTC CASSSDRTVGYGYTF
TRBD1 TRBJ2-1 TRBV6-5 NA TGTGCCAGCAGTCACTCCGGGACAGGGGAGGATGAGCAGTTCTTC CASSHSGTGEDEQFF
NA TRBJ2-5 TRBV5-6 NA TGTGCCAGCAGCTTGGGGGATGGACAGCCTATAGAGACCCAGTACTTC CASSLGDGQPIETQYF
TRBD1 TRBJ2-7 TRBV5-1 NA TGCGCCAGCAGCTTGGGAAACACCGTATCGACAGGGGGGTCCTACGAGCAGTACTTC CASSLGNTVSTGGSYEQYF